The following is a TCR beta chain sequence with its context. The data stem from a study of control samples from healthy donors and cancer patients. Sequencing was performed with immunoSEQ multiplex PCR; in TCRdb, only in-frame clones are kept and a portion is missing. The table has 160,000 or so clones, around 94% seen once; the top ten hold about 15%. After removal of 4 bases from V and 8 bases from J, the junction contained 10 bases not matched to a gene. CDR3 length equals 15 residues. CDR1 and CDR2 (germline): SSHAT, FNYEAQ (reference sequence). The V call is TRBV7-7, the J call TRBJ1-4, with 7 bases lining up with TRBD1. Sequencing was done on a sample of PBMCs. The TCR sequence derives from a man aged 60 to 69 with colorectal cancer. The CDR3 bases are TGTGCCAGCAGCTCAACAGGGGCGAGGGGGGAAAAACTGTTTTTT. This codes for CASSSTGARGEKLFF. The full variable domain, with the rest looked up from reference TRBV7-7 and TRBJ1-4, is GAGVSQSPRYKVTKRGQDVTLRCDPISSHATLYWYQQALGQGPEFLTYFNYEAQPDKSGLPSDRFSAERPEGSISTLTIQRTEQRDSAMYRCASSSTGARGEKLFFGSGTQLSVL.